This T cell receptor beta chain is drawn from a study of radiotherapy plus CTLA-4 blockade in lung cancer. Using immunoSEQ multiplex PCR, the repertoire was profiled, and TCRdb retains in-frame clones only, with some absent. Altogether tens of thousands of clones are present, 71% being singletons, with the ten largest covering 2.5% to 3.5%. The receptor was derived from a human donor with non-small cell lung cancer whose response to radiotherapy plus ipilimumab could not be evaluated. The sample here was peripheral blood, taken from a patient treated with radiotherapy plus ipilimumab.

The CDR3 DNA reads as TGCAGCGCAGGACAGGCGGCCCCCTATGGCTACACCTTC. Translating gives CSAGQAAPYGYTF. This chain uses TRBV29-1 with TRBJ1-2; 7 bases are shared with TRBD1. The ends lost 7 bases at V and 4 bases at J; junction bases unmatched: 9. Germline loops: CDR1 SQVTM, CDR2 ANQGSEA. The length of the CDR3 is 13 residues.